Listed below are T cell receptor beta chains from one sample, sequenced in a study of blood T cell repertoires in COVID-19. Profiled with immunoSEQ multiplex PCR; TCRdb holds only in-frame clones, not every one. The sample shows approximately 210,000 clones, 81% of them seen only once. The sample was PBMCs or T cells enriched from blood (not recorded which). The source of these receptors is a woman in her forties or fifties with acute COVID-19. Each CDR3 is given with its conserved first and last residue. Each record gives: CDR3 protein, CDR3 DNA, clone size, V gene, J gene, D gene. D genes are given only for firm matches. Clone size is stated in some rows and not others, as once, few, many or a class when expanded.

CDR3aa: CASSLYQGRYTF
CDR3nt: TGTGCCAGCAGTTTATATCAGGGGCGCTACACCTTC
abundance: few
v_gene: TRBV28
j_gene: TRBJ1-2
d_gene: NA

CDR3aa: CSVEGGVNYGYTF
CDR3nt: TGCAGCGTTGAAGGGGGGGTCAACTATGGCTACACCTTC
abundance: NA
v_gene: TRBV29-1
j_gene: TRBJ1-2
d_gene: NA

CDR3aa: CASSPTSYEQYF
CDR3nt: TGTGCCAGCAGTCCGACTAGCTACGAGCAGTACTTC
abundance: NA
v_gene: TRBV2
j_gene: TRBJ2-7
d_gene: NA

CDR3aa: CASSLDPGQGQDEQYF
CDR3nt: TGTGCCAGCAGCTTAGACCCCGGACAGGGACAAGACGAGCAGTACTTC
abundance: NA
v_gene: TRBV7-9
j_gene: TRBJ2-7
d_gene: TRBD1

CDR3aa: CASSATINYGYTF
CDR3nt: TGTGCCAGCAGTGCTACGATCAACTATGGCTACACCTTC
abundance: NA
v_gene: TRBV2
j_gene: TRBJ1-2
d_gene: NA

CDR3aa: CASSGSRGNNNYGYTF
CDR3nt: TGTGCCAGCTCAGGGAGCAGGGGAAATAATAACTATGGCTACACCTTC
abundance: NA
v_gene: TRBV18
j_gene: TRBJ1-2
d_gene: NA

CDR3aa: CASGWAGESYGYTF
CDR3nt: TGTGCCAGCGGTTGGGCAGGGGAAAGCTATGGCTACACCTTC
abundance: NA
v_gene: TRBV28
j_gene: TRBJ1-2
d_gene: NA

CDR3aa: CASSLGGTVGYGYTF
CDR3nt: TGTGCCAGCAGCTTAGGGGGGACAGTTGGGTATGGCTACACCTTC
abundance: NA
v_gene: TRBV7-2
j_gene: TRBJ1-2
d_gene: TRBD1

CDR3aa: CASSSRDRGNIQYF
CDR3nt: TGTGCCAGCAGCTCCCGGGACAGGGGAAACATTCAGTACTTC
abundance: NA
v_gene: TRBV7-9
j_gene: TRBJ2-4
d_gene: TRBD1

CDR3aa: CASSSGTGLNEKLFF
CDR3nt: TGTGCCAGCAGCTCCGGGACAGGGCTGAATGAAAAACTGTTTTTT
abundance: NA
v_gene: TRBV6-5
j_gene: TRBJ1-4
d_gene: TRBD1

CDR3aa: CASGQQGARQPQHF
CDR3nt: TGCGCCAGCGGACAACAGGGGGCTCGGCAGCCCCAGCATTTT
abundance: NA
v_gene: TRBV10-1
j_gene: TRBJ1-5
d_gene: TRBD1

CDR3aa: CASSPRLAGARNEQYF
CDR3nt: TGTGCCAGCTCACCAAGACTAGCGGGAGCACGCAACGAGCAGTACTTC
abundance: NA
v_gene: TRBV18
j_gene: TRBJ2-7
d_gene: TRBD2

CDR3aa: CASSFRPSGVSDTQYF
CDR3nt: TGTGCCAGCAGTTTCCGTCCTAGCGGGGTATCAGATACGCAGTATTTT
abundance: NA
v_gene: TRBV27
j_gene: TRBJ2-3
d_gene: TRBD2

CDR3aa: CASSLVTGTSNNEQFF
CDR3nt: TGTGCCAGCAGCTTAGTAACCGGGACTAGTAATAATGAGCAGTTCTTC
abundance: NA
v_gene: TRBV7-6
j_gene: TRBJ2-1
d_gene: TRBD2

CDR3aa: CASSPQVSPEAFF
CDR3nt: TGTGCCAGTAGTCCACAGGTCTCCCCTGAAGCTTTCTTT
abundance: once
v_gene: TRBV19
j_gene: TRBJ1-1
d_gene: NA

CDR3aa: CASLGYSQLAGGGTDTQYF
CDR3nt: TGTGCCAGCTTAGGTTACTCTCAACTAGCGGGAGGGGGCACAGATACGCAGTATTTT
abundance: NA
v_gene: TRBV28
j_gene: TRBJ2-3
d_gene: TRBD2

CDR3aa: CASNPGQGYEQYF
CDR3nt: TGCGCCTCCAATCCGGGACAGGGGTACGAGCAGTACTTC
abundance: NA
v_gene: TRBV5-1
j_gene: TRBJ2-7
d_gene: TRBD1

CDR3aa: CASSLVTARLRSPGSPLHF
CDR3nt: TGCGCCAGCAGCTTGGTTACAGCTCGACTCAGGTCCCCGGGATCACCCCTCCACTTT
abundance: NA
v_gene: TRBV5-1
j_gene: TRBJ1-6
d_gene: NA

CDR3aa: CASRRLDRAQETQYF
CDR3nt: TGTGCCAGCAGACGTCTTGACAGGGCCCAAGAGACCCAGTACTTC
abundance: NA
v_gene: TRBV27
j_gene: TRBJ2-5
d_gene: TRBD1

CDR3aa: CARSLEPWAWTGVYTEAFF
CDR3nt: TGTGCCAGAAGCTTAGAGCCCTGGGCCTGGACAGGGGTTTACACTGAAGCTTTCTTT
abundance: once
v_gene: TRBV7-5
j_gene: TRBJ1-1
d_gene: NA

CDR3aa: CASSLSGTVWNTEAFF
CDR3nt: TGTGCCAGCAGTTTATCGGGGACAGTCTGGAACACTGAAGCTTTCTTT
abundance: NA
v_gene: TRBV27
j_gene: TRBJ1-1
d_gene: TRBD1

CDR3aa: CASSPVGTSGNTIYF
CDR3nt: TGTGCCAGCTCACCAGTCGGGACTTCTGGAAACACCATATATTTT
abundance: once
v_gene: TRBV18
j_gene: TRBJ1-3
d_gene: NA

CDR3aa: CASSLGITGGATGELFF
CDR3nt: TGTGCCAGCAGCTTAGGAATTACAGGGGGTGCCACCGGGGAGCTGTTTTTT
abundance: NA
v_gene: TRBV11-2
j_gene: TRBJ2-2
d_gene: TRBD1

CDR3aa: CASSLDRGLGYTF
CDR3nt: TGTGCCAGCAGCCTTGACAGGGGGCTTGGCTACACCTTC
abundance: NA
v_gene: TRBV5-4
j_gene: TRBJ1-2
d_gene: TRBD1

CDR3aa: CASIILGPGQGDLVF
CDR3nt: TGTGCCAGCATTATTCTAGGTCCGGGACAGGGGGATTTGGTGTTC
abundance: NA
v_gene: TRBV28
j_gene: TRBJ1-2
d_gene: TRBD1

CDR3aa: CASSGRLAAAYEQYF
CDR3nt: TGTGCCAGCAGTGGGCGACTAGCGGCTGCCTACGAGCAGTACTTC
abundance: once
v_gene: TRBV6-2/TRBV6-3
j_gene: TRBJ2-7
d_gene: TRBD2

CDR3aa: CAWTGLALPYEQYF
CDR3nt: TGTGCCTGGACCGGACTAGCGTTGCCATACGAGCAGTACTTC
abundance: NA
v_gene: TRBV30
j_gene: TRBJ2-7
d_gene: TRBD2